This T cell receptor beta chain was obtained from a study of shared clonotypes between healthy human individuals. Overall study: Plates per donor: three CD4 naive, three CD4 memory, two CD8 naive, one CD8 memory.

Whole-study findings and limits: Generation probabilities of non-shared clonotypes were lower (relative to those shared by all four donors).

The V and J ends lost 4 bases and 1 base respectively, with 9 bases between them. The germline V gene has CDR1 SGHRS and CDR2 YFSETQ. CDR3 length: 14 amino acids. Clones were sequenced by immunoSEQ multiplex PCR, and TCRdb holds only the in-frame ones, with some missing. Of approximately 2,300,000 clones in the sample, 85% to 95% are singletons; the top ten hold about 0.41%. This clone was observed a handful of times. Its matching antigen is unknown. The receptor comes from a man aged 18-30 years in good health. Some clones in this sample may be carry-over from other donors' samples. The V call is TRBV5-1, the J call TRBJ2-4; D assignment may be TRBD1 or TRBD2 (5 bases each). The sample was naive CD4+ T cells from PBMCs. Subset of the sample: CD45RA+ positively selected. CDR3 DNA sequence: TGCGCCAGCAGCGTAGGGACGGCCAAAAACATTCAGTACTTC. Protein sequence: CASSVGTAKNIQYF.